This paragraph reports one T cell receptor beta chain. The data derive from a study of blood T cell repertoires in COVID-19. The authors' processing: Scientists estimated how many nucleated cells there were by amplifying reference gene primers. Repertoires were generated with immunoSEQ multiplex PCR, while TCRdb's copy carries only in-frame clones and drops some. V, J and clone size were drawn from that table, and D and trimming were deduced from the DNA. Here the sample spans about 74,000 clones, approximately 80% being singletons. The germline gives CDR1 SNHLY, CDR2 FYNNEI. The ends were cut back, 2 bases at V and 3 bases at J, with 8 bases in the middle. The CDR3 length is 14 residues.

This TCR was sampled from a man older than 75 with acute or convalescent COVID-19. Sample: peripheral blood. The rearrangement links TRBV2 to TRBJ1-3; possibly TRBD1 for D (5 bases). CDR3 nucleotides: TGTGCCAGCAGTGAACAGGGTAATGGAAACACCATATATTTT. Its protein product is CASSEQGNGNTIYF.